Listed here are 6 T cell receptor beta chains from one sample, sequenced in a study of blood T cell repertoires in COVID-19 (dated by TCRdb to about 2020). The library was prepared using the immunoSEQ multiplex PCR assay. TCRdb re-hosts the immuneACCESS table, in-frame sequences only. Its copies lack some clones; in the studies checked, an unresolved V gene accounts for under half of them, and the cause for the rest is not known. The sample data list about 120,000 clones, and less than 85% of these were observed just once. The ten largest clones represent about 0.84% of the sample. Sequenced input: peripheral blood. These receptors all come from a human donor with acute or convalescent COVID-19. The donor label of this sample is uncertain.

This sequence joins TRBV21-1 and TRBJ2-3; the D call TRBD2 from the table was never checked on the DNA. TRBV21-1 is a pseudogene segment. This CDR3 has 16 amino acids. CDR3 in amino acids: CASSSTGGPPTDTQYF. CDR3 DNA sequence: TGTGCCAGCAGCTCAACGGGGGGGCCCCCCACAGATACGCAGTATTTT.

The rearrangement joins TRBV29-1 to TRBJ1-5; maybe TRBD1 (5 bases). Germline V CDR1 and CDR2: SQVTM, ANQGSEA. This CDR3 has 13 amino acids. The V and J ends lost 4 bases and 4 bases respectively, with 11 bases between them. This CDR3 reads CSVASGGNQPQHF. The CDR3 DNA sequence: TGCAGCGTTGCCAGCGGGGGGAATCAGCCCCAGCATTTT.

The rearrangement joins TRBV2 to TRBJ2-7; 7 positions agree with TRBD1. The CDR3 is made up of 14 amino acids. V was clipped by 0 bases and J by 3 bases; unmatched bases: 2. From germline, CDR1 is SNHLY and CDR2 FYNNEI. The CDR3 DNA reads as TGTGCCAGCAGTGAAGCGAACAGGGGCTACGAGCAGTACTTC. Translation: CASSEANRGYEQYF.

CDR3 loop: CASSLVYPGTDTQYF. The CDR3 coding sequence is TGCGCCAGCAGCTTGGTCTACCCAGGGACAGATACGCAGTATTTT. This rearrangement joins TRBV5-1 to TRBJ2-3; maybe TRBD1 (5 bases). The germline CDR1 and CDR2 sequences are SGHRS and YFSETQ. This CDR3 contains 15 residues. V dropped 0 bases and J dropped 3 bases, with 11 bases sitting between them.

The chain combines TRBV5-8 with TRBJ1-3; TRBD1 might be the D (6 bases). Germline CDR1 reads SGHTS; CDR2 reads YDEGEE. The CDR3 length is 16 residues. Trimming shortened V by 0 bases and J by 2 bases, and 12 bases separated the two germline ends. The CDR3 region is CASSLEVTGAGNTIYF. CDR3 DNA sequence: TGTGCCAGCAGCTTGGAAGTGACAGGAGCTGGAAACACCATATATTTT.

This clone has only one observation. The chain joins TRBV15 to TRBJ1-3, with D maybe TRBD1 (6 bases). Germline V gene lookup returns CDR1 LNHNV and CDR2 YYDKDF (reference sequence). The V end was cut by 1 base, the J end by 2 bases, with 15 bases between. The CDR3 loop spans 17 amino acids. CDR3 nucleotides: TGTGCCACCAGCAGAGTGGGGGGGGCGGTGGCTGGAAACACCATATATTTT. Translating gives CATSRVGGAVAGNTIYF. The entire variable domain, with the rest obtained from reference TRBV15 and TRBJ1-3, is as follows: DAMVIQNPRYQVTQFGKPVTLSCSQTLNHNVMYWYQQKSSQAPKLLFHYYDKDFNNEADTPDNFQSRRPNTSFCFLDIRSPGLGDTAMYLCATSRVGGAVAGNTIYFGEGSWLTVV.